Shown below are 12 T cell receptor beta chains from a single sample sequenced in a study of cytomegalovirus exposure and HLA in healthy donors. A multiplex PCR was run with 60 Vbeta primers and 13 Jbeta primers. Using immunoSEQ multiplex PCR, the repertoire was profiled, and TCRdb retains in-frame clones only, with some absent. The profile shows 95,000 to 150,000 clones, over 50% of them singletons. The sequencing input was PBMCs. These receptors were obtained from a woman aged 40 to 49 in good health and CMV-seropositive.

The sample holds a few counts of this clone. The chain has TRBV14 and TRBJ2-1; D possibly corresponds to TRBD2 (5 bases). The CDR3 contains 15 residues. Germline lookup yields CDR1 SGHDN and CDR2 FVKESK. V was cut by 5 bases and J by 9 bases, with 20 bases left in between. CDR3 nucleotide sequence: TGTGCCAGCAGCAACGACTACCCCTTCGCATTTGAGCAGTTCTTC. Residues: CASSNDYPFAFEQFF.

The chain combines TRBV29-1 with TRBJ2-7; 7 bases agree with TRBD1. Germline lookup yields CDR1 SQVTM and CDR2 ANQGSEA. Trimming at V came to 4 bases and at J to 5 bases, leaving 11 bases not matched to a gene. This CDR3 has 14 residues. For the CDR3, the DNA is TGCAGCGTTGGAACCTCAGGGGGAAACCACGAGCAGTACTTC. It translates to CSVGTSGGNHEQYF.

This chain uses TRBV5-1 with TRBJ2-1, with 8 bases lining up with TRBD2. The CDR3 loop spans 15 amino acids. The junction had 9 bases not matched to a gene; V was cut back by 3 bases and J by 7 bases. CDR1 is SGHRS and CDR2 is YFSETQ in the germline V gene. For the CDR3, the DNA is TGCGCCAGCAGCTCTACGGGAGGGCTGTGGAATGAGCAGTTCTTC. Amino acid sequence: CASSSTGGLWNEQFF. The variable domain in full, completed from reference TRBV5-1 and TRBJ2-1, reads KAGVTQTPRYLIKTRGQQVTLSCSPISGHRSVSWYQQTPGQGLQFLFEYFSETQRNKGNFPGRFSGRQFSNSRSEMNVSTLELGDSALYLCASSSTGGLWNEQFFGPGTRLTVL.

The rearrangement links TRBV6-5 to TRBJ2-7; D may be TRBD1 (5 bases). The germline CDR1 and CDR2 sequences are MNHEY and SVGAGI. There are 13 residues in the CDR3. V gave up 0 bases and J gave up 3 bases, with 6 bases separating them. This CDR3 reads CASSYSQGYEQYF. DNA of the CDR3: TGTGCCAGCAGTTACTCGCAGGGCTACGAGCAGTACTTC.

The chain has TRBV28 and TRBJ1-2, with D possibly being TRBD1 (5 bases). The germline V and J ends were trimmed by 6 bases and 4 bases, with 12 bases remaining between them. The germline CDR1 and CDR2 sequences are MDHEN and SYDVKM. The CDR3 spans 13 residues. In DNA form, the CDR3 reads TGTGCCAGCAGGGCGACAGAGACCTATGGCTACACCTTC. This codes for CASRATETYGYTF.

The genes are TRBV11-2 and TRBJ2-1; 10 nucleotides agree with TRBD2. Trimming took 6 bases from V and 4 from J; bases not matched to a gene: 6. The CDR3 spans 15 residues. Germline CDR1 reads SGHAT; CDR2 reads FQNNGV. In DNA form, the CDR3 reads TGTGCCAGCAGTCCCGGGACTAGCGTATACAATGAGCAGTTCTTC. The encoded protein is CASSPGTSVYNEQFF. The full variable domain, in which reference TRBV11-2 and TRBJ2-1 provide the parts outside the CDR3, is EAGVAQSPRYKIIEKRQSVAFWCNPISGHATLYWYQQILGQGPKLLIQFQNNGVVDDSQLPKDRFSAERLKGVDSTLKIQPAKLEDSAVYLCASSPGTSVYNEQFFGPGTRLTVL.

The chain recombines TRBV19 with TRBJ2-5; 9 nucleotides line up with TRBD2. The CDR3 is 15 amino acids. Germline V gene lookup returns CDR1 LNHDA and CDR2 SQIVND (reference sequence). V lost 3 bases to trimming and J lost 5 bases; unmatched junction nucleotides: 7. Here the CDR3 reads CASSIGLAGEETQYF. The CDR3 DNA follows: TGTGCCAGTAGTATCGGATTAGCGGGAGAGGAGACCCAGTACTTC.

This chain links TRBV9 with TRBJ2-1, with TRBD2 matching over 9 bases. V lost 0 bases, J lost 7 bases, and 5 bases stayed unmatched. Germline V gene lookup returns CDR1 SGDLS and CDR2 YYNGEE. This CDR3 contains 15 residues. The CDR3 nucleotides are TGTGCCAGCAGCGTAGCTAGCGGGGTTGGAAATGAGCAGTTCTTC. This codes for CASSVASGVGNEQFF.

The V call is TRBV14, the J call TRBJ1-1; D unclear. The V gene's germline CDR1 is SGHDN and CDR2 FVKESK. This CDR3 is 18 amino acids long. V was clipped by 0 bases and J by 5 bases, with 22 bases between them. Here the CDR3 reads CASSQDGFQSADGTEAFF. The DNA for the CDR3 is TGTGCCAGCAGCCAAGATGGATTTCAGTCGGCGGATGGGACTGAAGCTTTCTTT.

V and J are TRBV27 and TRBJ1-2; 8 nucleotides match TRBD1. Germline V gene sequence: CDR1 MNHEY, CDR2 SMNVEV (reference sequence). The CDR3 runs 15 residues. V was clipped by 5 bases and J by 2 bases; unmatched bases: 7. The CDR3 DNA follows: TGTGCCAGCAGTCTCACTTGGACAGGGAACTATGGCTACACCTTC. Its translation is CASSLTWTGNYGYTF.

This clone was seen just once. This rearrangement joins TRBV7-2 to TRBJ2-7, with 7 bases aligning to TRBD1. Per the germline V gene, CDR1 is SGHTA and CDR2 is FQGNSA. The CDR3 runs 17 residues. V lost 2 bases, J lost 5 bases, and 15 bases stayed unmatched. The CDR3 DNA reads as TGTGCCAGCAGCTTAAATCTCCGGGCAGGGGGAACCCACGAGCAGTACTTC. Its protein product is CASSLNLRAGGTHEQYF.

This rearrangement joins TRBV7-2 to TRBJ1-4, with D uncertain. V gave up 1 base and J gave up 7 bases, with 19 bases separating them. Germline V gene lookup returns CDR1 SGHTA and CDR2 FQGNSA. The CDR3 loop spans 17 amino acids. As DNA, the CDR3 is TGTGCCAGCAGCTTAGGAGGGCGCGGGGTCCGTAGTGAAAAACTGTTTTTT. Translated: CASSLGGRGVRSEKLFF.